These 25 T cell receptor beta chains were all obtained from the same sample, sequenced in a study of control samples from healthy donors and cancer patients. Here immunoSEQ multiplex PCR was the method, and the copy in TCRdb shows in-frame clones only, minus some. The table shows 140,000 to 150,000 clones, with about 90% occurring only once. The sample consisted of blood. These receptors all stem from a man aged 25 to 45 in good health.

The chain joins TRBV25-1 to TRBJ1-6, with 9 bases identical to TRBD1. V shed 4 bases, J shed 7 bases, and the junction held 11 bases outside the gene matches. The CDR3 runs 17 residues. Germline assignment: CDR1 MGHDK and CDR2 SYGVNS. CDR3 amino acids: CASSGGRTGVRNSPLHF. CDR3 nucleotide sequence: TGTGCCAGCAGTGGAGGAAGGACAGGGGTGAGGAATTCACCCCTCCACTTT. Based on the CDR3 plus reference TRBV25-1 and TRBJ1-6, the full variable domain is EADIYQTPRYLVIGTGKKITLECSQTMGHDKMYWYQQDPGMELHLIHYSYGVNSTEKGDLSSESTVSRIRTEHFPLTLESARPSHTSQYLCASSGGRTGVRNSPLHFGNGTRLTVT.

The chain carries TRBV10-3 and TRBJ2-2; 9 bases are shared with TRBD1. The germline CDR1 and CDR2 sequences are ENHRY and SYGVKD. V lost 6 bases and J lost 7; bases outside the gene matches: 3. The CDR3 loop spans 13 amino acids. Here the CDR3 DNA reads TGTGCCATCAGGGGGACAGGGAACGGGGAGCTGTTTTTT. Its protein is CAIRGTGNGELFF.

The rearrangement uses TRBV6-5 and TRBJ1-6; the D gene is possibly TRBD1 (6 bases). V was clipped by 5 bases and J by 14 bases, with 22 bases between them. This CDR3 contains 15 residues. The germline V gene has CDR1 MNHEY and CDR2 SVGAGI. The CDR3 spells CASSQQGSTGGTLHF. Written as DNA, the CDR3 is TGTGCCAGCAGTCAGCAGGGGTCGACCGGGGGAACCCTCCACTTT.

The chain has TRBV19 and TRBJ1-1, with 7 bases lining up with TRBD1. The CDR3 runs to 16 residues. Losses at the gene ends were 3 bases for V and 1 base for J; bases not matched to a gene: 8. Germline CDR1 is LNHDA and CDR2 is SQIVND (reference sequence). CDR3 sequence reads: CASSIRGGAPNTEAFF. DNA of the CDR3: TGTGCCAGTAGTATCAGGGGGGGGGCACCGAACACTGAAGCTTTCTTT.

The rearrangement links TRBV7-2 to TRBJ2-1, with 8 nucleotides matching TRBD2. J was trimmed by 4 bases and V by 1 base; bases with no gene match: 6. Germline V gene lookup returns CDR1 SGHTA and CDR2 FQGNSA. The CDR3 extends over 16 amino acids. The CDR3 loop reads CASSLVPAGVYNEQFF. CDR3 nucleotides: TGTGCCAGCAGCTTAGTTCCAGCGGGGGTTTACAATGAGCAGTTCTTC.

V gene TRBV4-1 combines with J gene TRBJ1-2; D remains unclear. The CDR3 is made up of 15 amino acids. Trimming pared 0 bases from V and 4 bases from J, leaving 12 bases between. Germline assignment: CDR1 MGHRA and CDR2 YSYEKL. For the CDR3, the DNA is TGCGCCAGCAGCCAAGAATCGACCGCACCCTATGGCTACACCTTC. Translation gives CASSQESTAPYGYTF.

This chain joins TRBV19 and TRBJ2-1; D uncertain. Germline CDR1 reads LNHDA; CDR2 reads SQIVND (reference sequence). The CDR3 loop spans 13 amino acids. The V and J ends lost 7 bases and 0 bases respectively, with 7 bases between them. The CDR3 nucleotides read TGTGCCAGTAATGGAGTCTCCTACAATGAGCAGTTCTTC. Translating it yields CASNGVSYNEQFF.

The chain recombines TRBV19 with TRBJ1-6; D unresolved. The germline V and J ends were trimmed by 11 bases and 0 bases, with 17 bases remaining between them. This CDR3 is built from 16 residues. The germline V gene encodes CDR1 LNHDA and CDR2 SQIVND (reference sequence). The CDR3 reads CAFRGRRSSYNSPLHF. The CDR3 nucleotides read TGTGCCTTTAGAGGTCGGAGGAGCTCCTATAATTCACCCCTCCACTTT.

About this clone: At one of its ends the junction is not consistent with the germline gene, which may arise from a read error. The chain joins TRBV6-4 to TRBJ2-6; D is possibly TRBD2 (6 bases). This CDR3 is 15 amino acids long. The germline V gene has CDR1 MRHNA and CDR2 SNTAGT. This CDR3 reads CASRDWGDGANVLTF. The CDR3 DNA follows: TGTGCCAGCAGAGACTGGGGGGACGGGGCCAACGTCCTGACTTTC.

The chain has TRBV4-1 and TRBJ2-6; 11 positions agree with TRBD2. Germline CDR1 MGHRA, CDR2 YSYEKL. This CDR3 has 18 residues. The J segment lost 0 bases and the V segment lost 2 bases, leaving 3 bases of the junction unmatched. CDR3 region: CASSQSGTSGSGANVLTF. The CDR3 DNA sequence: TGCGCCAGCAGCCAATCTGGGACTAGCGGCTCTGGGGCCAACGTCCTGACTTTC.

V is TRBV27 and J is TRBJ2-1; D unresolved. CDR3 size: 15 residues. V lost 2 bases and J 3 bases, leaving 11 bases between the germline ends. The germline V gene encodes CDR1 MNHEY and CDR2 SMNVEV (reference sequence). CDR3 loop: CASSLDIPNYNEQFF. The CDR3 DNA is TGTGCCAGCAGTTTAGACATCCCTAACTACAATGAGCAGTTCTTC.

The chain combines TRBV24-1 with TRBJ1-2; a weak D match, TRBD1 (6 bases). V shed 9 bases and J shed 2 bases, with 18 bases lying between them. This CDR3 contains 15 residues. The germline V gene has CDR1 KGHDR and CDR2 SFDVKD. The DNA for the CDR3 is TGTGCCACCCGCCCCGGGGGACAAACGAACTATGGCTACACCTTC. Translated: CATRPGGQTNYGYTF.

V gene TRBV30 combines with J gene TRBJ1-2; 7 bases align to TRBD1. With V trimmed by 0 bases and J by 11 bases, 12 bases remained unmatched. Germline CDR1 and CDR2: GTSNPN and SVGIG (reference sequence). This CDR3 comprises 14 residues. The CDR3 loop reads CAWSVSPLQGKYTF. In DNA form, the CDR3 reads TGTGCCTGGAGTGTATCCCCACTACAGGGGAAATACACCTTC.

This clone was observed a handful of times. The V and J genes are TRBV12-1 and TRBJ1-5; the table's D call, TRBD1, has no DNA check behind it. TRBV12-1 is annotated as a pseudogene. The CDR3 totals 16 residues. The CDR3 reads CASSSNQGDSNQPQHF. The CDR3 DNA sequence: TGTGCCAGCAGCTCGAACCAGGGGGATAGCAATCAGCCCCAGCATTTT.

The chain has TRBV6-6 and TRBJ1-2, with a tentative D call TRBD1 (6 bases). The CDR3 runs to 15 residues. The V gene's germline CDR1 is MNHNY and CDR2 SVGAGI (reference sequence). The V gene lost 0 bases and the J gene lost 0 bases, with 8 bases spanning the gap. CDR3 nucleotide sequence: TGTGCCAGCAGTTACTCGTCAGGGGCTAACTATGGCTACACCTTC. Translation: CASSYSSGANYGYTF.

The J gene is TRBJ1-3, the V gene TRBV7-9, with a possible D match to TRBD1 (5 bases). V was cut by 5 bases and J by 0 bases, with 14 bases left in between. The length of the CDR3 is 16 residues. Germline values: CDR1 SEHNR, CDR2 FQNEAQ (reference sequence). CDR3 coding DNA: TGTGCCAGCAGCACCCGGGACGGACTCTCTGGAAACACCATATATTTT. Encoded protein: CASSTRDGLSGNTIYF.

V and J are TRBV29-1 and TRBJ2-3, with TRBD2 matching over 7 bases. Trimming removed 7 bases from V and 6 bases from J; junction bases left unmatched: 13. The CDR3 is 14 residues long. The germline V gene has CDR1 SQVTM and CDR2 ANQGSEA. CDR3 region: CSAVRSGGGDTQYF. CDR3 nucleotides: TGCAGCGCCGTGCGGTCGGGGGGTGGGGATACGCAGTATTTT.

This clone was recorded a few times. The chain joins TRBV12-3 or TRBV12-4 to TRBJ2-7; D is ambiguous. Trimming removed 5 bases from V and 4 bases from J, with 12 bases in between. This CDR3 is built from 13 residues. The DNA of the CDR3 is TGTGCCAGCAGTCCGAGCGCTCGATACGAGCAGTACTTC. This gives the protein CASSPSARYEQYF.

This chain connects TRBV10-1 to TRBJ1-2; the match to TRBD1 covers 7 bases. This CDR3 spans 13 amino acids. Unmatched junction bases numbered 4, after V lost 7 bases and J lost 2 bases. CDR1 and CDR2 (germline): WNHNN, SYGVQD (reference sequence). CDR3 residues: CASNGQANYGYTF. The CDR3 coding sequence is TGCGCCAGCAACGGACAGGCAAACTATGGCTACACCTTC.

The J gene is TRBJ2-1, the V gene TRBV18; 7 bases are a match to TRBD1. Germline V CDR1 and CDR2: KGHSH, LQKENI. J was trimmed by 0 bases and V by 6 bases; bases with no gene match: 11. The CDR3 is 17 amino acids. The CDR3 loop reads CASSKGATAFSYNEQFF. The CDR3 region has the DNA TGTGCCAGCTCCAAGGGGGCCACAGCTTTCTCCTACAATGAGCAGTTCTTC. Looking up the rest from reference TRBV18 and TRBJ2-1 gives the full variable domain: NAGVMQNPRHLVRRRGQEARLRCSPMKGHSHVYWYRQLPEEGLKFMVYLQKENIIDESGMPKERFSAEFPKEGPSILRIQQVVRGDSAAYFCASSKGATAFSYNEQFFGPGTRLTVL.

The CDR3, as DNA: TGTGCCAGCAGTTTATCTCCCCAGGGAACGTGGTACAATGAGCAGTTCTTC. Protein sequence: CASSLSPQGTWYNEQFF. This sequence joins TRBV28 and TRBJ2-1; D possibly corresponds to TRBD1 (5 bases). Germline loops: CDR1 MDHEN, CDR2 SYDVKM. V was clipped by 1 base and J by 4 bases, with 17 bases between them. This CDR3 has 17 amino acids. The entire variable domain, with the rest obtained from reference TRBV28 and TRBJ2-1, is as follows: DVKVTQSSRYLVKRTGEKVFLECVQDMDHENMFWYRQDPGLGLRLIYFSYDVKMKEKGDIPEGYSVSREKKERFSLILESASTNQTSMYLCASSLSPQGTWYNEQFFGPGTRLTVL.

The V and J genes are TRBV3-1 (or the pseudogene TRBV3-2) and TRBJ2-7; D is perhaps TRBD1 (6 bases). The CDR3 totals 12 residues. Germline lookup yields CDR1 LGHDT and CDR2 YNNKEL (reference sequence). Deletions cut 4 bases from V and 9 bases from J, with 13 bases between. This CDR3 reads CASSPGHLGQYF. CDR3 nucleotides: TGTGCCAGCAGCCCGGGACACCTCGGGCAGTACTTC.

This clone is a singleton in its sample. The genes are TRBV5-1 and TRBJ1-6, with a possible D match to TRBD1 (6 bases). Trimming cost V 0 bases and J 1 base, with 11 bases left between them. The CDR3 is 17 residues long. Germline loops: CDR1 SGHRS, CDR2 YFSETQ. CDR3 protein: CASSLEGGQSYNSPLHF. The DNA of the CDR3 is TGCGCCAGCAGCTTGGAAGGGGGGCAGTCCTATAATTCACCCCTCCACTTT.

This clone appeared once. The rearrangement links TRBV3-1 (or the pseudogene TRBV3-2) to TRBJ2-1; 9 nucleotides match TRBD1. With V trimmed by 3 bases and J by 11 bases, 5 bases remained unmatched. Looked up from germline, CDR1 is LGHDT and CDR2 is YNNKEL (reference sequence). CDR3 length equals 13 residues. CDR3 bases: TGTGCCAGCAGCCACTCCACAGGGGGCAAGCAGTTCTTC. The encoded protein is CASSHSTGGKQFF.

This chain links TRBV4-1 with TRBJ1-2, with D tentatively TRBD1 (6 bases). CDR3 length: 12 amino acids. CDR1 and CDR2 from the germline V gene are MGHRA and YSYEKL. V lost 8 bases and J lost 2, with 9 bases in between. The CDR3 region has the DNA TGCGCCAGCTTAGGACAGAACTATGGCTACACCTTC. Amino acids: CASLGQNYGYTF.